This TCR beta chain was captured by sequencing in a study of shared clonotypes between healthy human individuals. Study as a whole: The donor pool was made up of two women and three men aged 18 to 49. Overall study results and limits: On the whole, naive subsets had larger estimated richness than memory subsets had.

The assay ran at deep level. Study processing details: There were no quality scores in the junction-only immunoSEQ sequences, so filtering differed. This table comes from immunoSEQ multiplex PCR, and its TCRdb copy is limited to in-frame clones, with some not included. The V and J calls and clone size are taken from that table; D and trimming were inferred from the DNA. The sample lists roughly 1 million clones; about 76% were seen once. This clone has more than one count but fewer than ten. Its cognate antigen is unknown. The sample consisted of memory CD4+ T cells sorted from blood. Subset specified: CD45RA-negative fraction. This sequence was found in a young man in good health.

CDR3 loop: CASTRAALDAPLHF. The CDR3, as DNA: TGTGCCAGCACTAGAGCGGCCCTGGATGCCCCCCTCCACTTT. The chain couples TRBV6-1 to TRBJ1-6; no firm D call. Germline CDR1 MNHNS, CDR2 SASEGT. This CDR3 has 14 residues. The V end lost 7 bases, the J end lost 13 bases, and 20 bases lay between the germline ends.